Following are 19 T cell receptor beta chains from one sample sequenced in a study of T cell responses to AZD1222 COVID-19 vaccine. Assay used: immunoSEQ multiplex PCR; TCRdb lists only in-frame clones, some missing. This table has approximately 150,000 clones, approximately 88% appearing once. The source was peripheral blood, collected 28 days after the second AZD1222 dose. Receptors were obtained from an adult who received the AZD1222 COVID-19 vaccine.

The chain recombines TRBV6-4 with TRBJ2-3; D is unresolved. V lost 2 bases and J lost 6, with 9 bases in between. Looked up from germline, CDR1 is MRHNA and CDR2 is SNTAGT. The CDR3 covers 13 residues. The CDR3 nucleotides read TGTGCCAGCAGTGACAGGCCGAGGGATACGCAGTATTTT. This translates into CASSDRPRDTQYF.

The chain couples TRBV2 to TRBJ1-1; 7 nucleotides align to TRBD1. This CDR3 comprises 12 residues. CDR1 is SNHLY and CDR2 is FYNNEI in the germline V gene. Trimming removed 7 bases from V and 6 bases from J; junction bases left unmatched: 5. CDR3 residues: CASKRDSSEAFF. The DNA of the CDR3 is TGTGCCAGCAAAAGGGACAGTTCTGAAGCTTTCTTT.

Written as DNA, the CDR3 is TGTGCCAGCAGCCCTCACGGGTCCACCTACGAGCAGTACTTC. It encodes CASSPHGSTYEQYF. The chain carries TRBV7-9 and TRBJ2-7; unclear D gene. The ends were cut back, 5 bases at V and 2 bases at J, with 13 bases in the middle. In germline, CDR1 is SEHNR, CDR2 FQNEAQ (reference sequence). The CDR3 contains 14 residues.

This clone was counted a few times. The V and J genes are TRBV11-2 and TRBJ2-3, with 8 bases matching TRBD2. V dropped 8 bases and J dropped 4; count of bases not matched to a gene: 14. The germline gives CDR1 SGHAT, CDR2 FQNNGV. The CDR3 is 16 residues long. CDR3 in amino acids: CASRIGLAGRADTQYF. As DNA, the CDR3 is TGTGCCAGCCGAATTGGGTTAGCGGGGAGGGCAGATACGCAGTATTTT.

V usage is TRBV10-3 and J usage is TRBJ2-5, with no clear D. Germline loops: CDR1 ENHRY, CDR2 SYGVKD. The CDR3 totals 16 residues. V gave up 0 bases and J gave up 2 bases, with 13 bases separating them. The CDR3 reads CAISESLRPDQETQYF. The DNA for the CDR3 is TGTGCCATCAGTGAGTCTTTGCGGCCGGATCAAGAGACCCAGTACTTC.

The rearrangement uses TRBV7-9 and TRBJ1-1; unclear D gene. The CDR3 is 15 residues long. Between the trimmed V and J ends, which lost 2 bases and 0 bases, there was a span of 10 bases. Germline V lookup: CDR1 SEHNR, CDR2 FQNEAQ (reference sequence). The CDR3 protein is CASSLTSAMNTEAFF. For the CDR3, the DNA is TGTGCCAGCAGCTTAACGTCAGCAATGAACACTGAAGCTTTCTTT.

The chain has TRBV29-1 and TRBJ2-5; possible D gene TRBD2, 6 bases. V was shortened by 1 base and J by 0 bases, with 12 bases between the two germline ends. There are 15 residues in the CDR3. Germline V gene data show CDR1 as SQVTM and CDR2 as ANQGSEA. CDR3 protein: CSVEGEVADQETQYF. The CDR3 nucleotides read TGCAGCGTTGAAGGGGAGGTAGCGGACCAAGAGACCCAGTACTTC. Full variable domain (rest looked up from reference TRBV29-1 and TRBJ2-5): SAVISQKPSRDICQRGTSLTIQCQVDSQVTMMFWYRQQPGQSLTLIATANQGSEATYESGFVIDKFPISRPNLTFSTLTVSNMSPEDSSIYLCSVEGEVADQETQYFGPGTRLLVL.

This chain joins TRBV9 and TRBJ1-2, with TRBD1 identical over 10 bases. V lost 8 bases, J lost 4 bases, and 11 bases stayed unmatched. This CDR3 is 15 amino acids long. Germline CDR1 is SGDLS and CDR2 is YYNGEE. CDR3: CASDRGLYNLYGYTF. CDR3 coding DNA: TGTGCCAGTGACAGGGGGCTTTACAACCTCTATGGCTACACCTTC.

The chain carries TRBV18 and TRBJ2-7; D is perhaps TRBD1 (5 bases). This CDR3 spans 16 amino acids. V gave up 6 bases and J gave up 2 bases, with 20 bases separating them. In germline, CDR1 is KGHSH, CDR2 LQKENI. CDR3 sequence reads: CASSPTGAGPPYEQYF. In DNA, the CDR3 is TGTGCCAGCTCTCCCACCGGTGCAGGGCCGCCCTACGAGCAGTACTTC.

V gene TRBV30 combines with J gene TRBJ2-7; 9 bases fit TRBD2. The CDR3 is made up of 13 amino acids. Trimming took 2 bases from V and 6 from J; bases not matched to a gene: 5. CDR1 is GTSNPN, CDR2 SVGIG, per germline (reference sequence). The CDR3 reads CAWSSGTSFEQYF. DNA for the CDR3: TGTGCCTGGAGTTCCGGGACTAGCTTCGAGCAGTACTTC. The full variable domain, its missing parts supplied by reference TRBV30 and TRBJ2-7, is SQTIHQWPATLVQPVGSPLSLECTVEGTSNPNLYWYRQAAGRGLQLLFYSVGIGQISSEVPQNLSASRPQDRQFILSSKKLLLSDSGFYLCAWSSGTSFEQYFGPGTRLTVT.

The genes are TRBV5-1 and TRBJ2-3, with 7 bases fitting TRBD2. The CDR3 is made up of 16 amino acids. Per the germline V gene, CDR1 is SGHRS and CDR2 is YFSETQ. The V and J ends lost 3 bases and 2 bases, in that order; junction bases with no gene match: 9. The DNA for the CDR3 is TGCGCCAGCAGCTCCGGGGGGACCGAACTCACAGATACGCAGTATTTT. Its translation is CASSSGGTELTDTQYF.

The V gene is TRBV28, the J gene TRBJ1-2; TRBD1 matches at 12 bases. Trimming at V came to 2 bases and at J to 8 bases, leaving 6 bases not matched to a gene. This CDR3 has 15 residues. CDR1 and CDR2 from the germline V gene are MDHEN and SYDVKM. CDR3 sequence (DNA): TGTGCCAGCAGTTTAGGGACAGGGGGCGCGGAAGGCTACACCTTC. The encoded protein is CASSLGTGGAEGYTF.

The genes are TRBV3-1 (or the pseudogene TRBV3-2) and TRBJ1-5; maybe TRBD1 (6 bases). Between the trimmed V and J ends, which lost 4 bases and 6 bases, there was a span of 10 bases. Germline loops: CDR1 LGHDT, CDR2 YNNKEL (reference sequence). This CDR3 has 13 residues. The DNA for the CDR3 is TGTGCCAGCAGCCCAGGGGAAAGTCAGCCCCAGCATTTT. Translating it yields CASSPGESQPQHF.

The chain links TRBV24-1 to TRBJ2-1; 10 nucleotides align to TRBD1. This CDR3 is built from 17 residues. CDR1 and CDR2 (germline): KGHDR, SFDVKD. V was pared by 4 bases and J by 0 bases, with 5 bases of the junction left unmatched. The CDR3 DNA follows: TGTGCCACCAGTGACCACCGGGACAGGGGCTCCTACAATGAGCAGTTCTTC. It specifies CATSDHRDRGSYNEQFF.

This clone was observed a single time. V and J are TRBV5-6 and TRBJ1-2; D gene ambiguous. This CDR3 is 15 amino acids long. The V and J ends lost 2 bases and 7 bases respectively, with 18 bases between them. Germline V CDR1 and CDR2: SGHDT, YYEEEE. The CDR3 loop reads CASSFGLNDVAGYTF. In DNA form, the CDR3 reads TGTGCCAGCAGCTTCGGGTTAAACGACGTAGCTGGCTACACCTTC.

The rearrangement uses TRBV5-1 and TRBJ1-6; 7 positions match TRBD1. This CDR3 comprises 13 residues. V lost 4 bases, J lost 6 bases, and 1 base stayed unmatched. Germline V gene lookup returns CDR1 SGHRS and CDR2 YFSETQ. The CDR3 here is CASSRDSNSPLHF. DNA of the CDR3: TGCGCCAGCAGCCGGGACAGTAATTCACCCCTCCACTTT.

This chain uses TRBV3-1 (or the pseudogene TRBV3-2) with TRBJ1-3, with D hard to call. The CDR3 spans 15 residues. Per the germline V gene, CDR1 is LGHDT and CDR2 is YNNKEL (reference sequence). V was trimmed by 1 base and J by 1 base, leaving 8 bases between them. CDR3 protein: CASSQVSESGNTIYF. The CDR3 DNA is TGTGCCAGCAGCCAAGTTTCTGAGTCTGGAAACACCATATATTTT.

CDR3 DNA sequence: TGTGCCATCAGTAACCTAGCGGGGAGCACAGATACGCAGTATTTT. It specifies CAISNLAGSTDTQYF. V gene TRBV10-3 combines with J gene TRBJ2-3, with 9 positions matching TRBD2. CDR3 size: 15 residues. Germline V lookup: CDR1 ENHRY, CDR2 SYGVKD. V lost 5 bases and J lost 0; bases outside the gene matches: 3.

The chain has TRBV6-1 and TRBJ2-7, with no clear D. The CDR3 loop spans 12 amino acids. CDR1 and CDR2 from the germline V gene are MNHNS and SASEGT. The V gene lost 3 bases and the J gene lost 3 bases, with 6 bases spanning the gap. The CDR3 reads CASSDSIYEQYF. The CDR3 DNA follows: TGTGCCAGCAGTGATTCCATCTACGAGCAGTACTTC.